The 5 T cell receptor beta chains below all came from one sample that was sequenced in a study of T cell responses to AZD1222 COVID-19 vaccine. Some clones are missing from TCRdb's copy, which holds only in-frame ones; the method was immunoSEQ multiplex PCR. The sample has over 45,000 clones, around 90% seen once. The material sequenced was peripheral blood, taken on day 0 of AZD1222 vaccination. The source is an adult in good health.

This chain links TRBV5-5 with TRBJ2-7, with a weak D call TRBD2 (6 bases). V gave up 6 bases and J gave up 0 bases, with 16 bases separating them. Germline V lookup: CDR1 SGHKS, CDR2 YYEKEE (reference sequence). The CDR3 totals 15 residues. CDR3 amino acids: CASNLGGMSSYEQYF. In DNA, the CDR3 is TGTGCCAGCAATTTGGGGGGAATGAGCTCCTACGAGCAGTACTTC. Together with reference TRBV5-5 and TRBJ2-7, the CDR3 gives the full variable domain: DAGVTQSPTHLIKTRGQQVTLRCSPISGHKSVSWYQQVLGQGPQFIFQYYEKEERGRGNFPDRFSARQFPNYSSELNVNALLLGDSALYLCASNLGGMSSYEQYFGPGTRLTVT.

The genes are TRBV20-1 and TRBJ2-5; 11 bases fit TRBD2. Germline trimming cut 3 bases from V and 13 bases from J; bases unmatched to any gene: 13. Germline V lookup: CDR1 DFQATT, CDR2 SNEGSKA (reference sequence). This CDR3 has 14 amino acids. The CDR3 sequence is CSASLSSGGPTRYF. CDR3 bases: TGCAGTGCTAGTTTGTCTAGCGGGGGGCCAACTCGGTACTTC.

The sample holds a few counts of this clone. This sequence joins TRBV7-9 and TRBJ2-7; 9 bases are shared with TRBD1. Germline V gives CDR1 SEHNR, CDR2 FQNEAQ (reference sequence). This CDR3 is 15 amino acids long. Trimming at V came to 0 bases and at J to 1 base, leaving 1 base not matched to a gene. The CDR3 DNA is TGTGCCAGCAGCTTAGCGGGGACAGGGTCCTACGAGCAGTACTTC. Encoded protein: CASSLAGTGSYEQYF.

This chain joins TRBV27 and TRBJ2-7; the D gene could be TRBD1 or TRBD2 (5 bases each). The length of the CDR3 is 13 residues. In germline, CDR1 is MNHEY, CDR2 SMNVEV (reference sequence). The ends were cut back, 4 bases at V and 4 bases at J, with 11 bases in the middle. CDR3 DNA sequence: TGTGCCAGCAGTTGGGGACCCCGGTACGAGCAGTACTTC. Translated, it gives CASSWGPRYEQYF.

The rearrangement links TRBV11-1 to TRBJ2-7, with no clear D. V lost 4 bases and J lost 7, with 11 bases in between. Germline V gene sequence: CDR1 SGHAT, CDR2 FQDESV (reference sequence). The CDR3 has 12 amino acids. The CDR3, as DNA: TGTGCCAGCAGCTCCGATCCGTGGGAGCAGTACTTC. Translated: CASSSDPWEQYF.